In its sample, the clone carrying this T cell receptor (beta chain) was seen a few times. Antigen unknown. V lost 1 base, J lost 5 bases, and 9 bases lay in between. The CDR3 is 13 residues long. The germline gives CDR1 GTSNPN, CDR2 SVGIG (reference sequence). This sample was included in a study of T-cell memory formation after mild COVID-19. Study-wide results and limits: Whereas later expanders leaned CD4+, clones contracting day 15 to 85 showed a balanced CD4/CD8 makeup. Unconfirmed was the SARS-CoV-2 specificity of second-wave clones that peaked on day 37.

With constant-segment primers, 5'RACE yielded cDNA libraries of TCR alpha and TCR beta that carried sample barcodes and UMIs. TCRdb re-called the 5' RACE reads through MiXCR, storing one row per CDR3 protein. The data show 400,000 to 550,000 distinct CDR3 sequences, about 23% seen once. The specimen sequenced was PBMCs or a T cell subset sorted from them (not recorded which). The chain combines TRBV30 with TRBJ1-5; D is uncertain. The receptor was isolated from an adult woman who had mild COVID-19 (a few samples of this study predate the infection). Cell type and time point are not known. CDR3 loop: CAWSAHTDQPQHF. CDR3 bases: TGTGCCTGGAGTGCCCACACTGATCAGCCCCAGCATTTT. The full variable domain, in which reference TRBV30 and TRBJ1-5 provide the parts outside the CDR3, is SQTIHQWPATLVQPVGSPLSLECTVEGTSNPNLYWYRQAAGRGLQLLFYSVGIGQISSEVPQNLSASRPQDRQFILSSKKLLLSDSGFYLCAWSAHTDQPQHFGDGTRLSIL.